The present entry profiles one TCR beta chain with its context. The target antigen is unknown. This sample is part of a study of T cell responses to AZD1222 COVID-19 vaccine. TCRdb keeps only in-frame clones here, not all; method: immunoSEQ multiplex PCR. The sample consists of approximately 140,000 clones, roughly 90% of them appearing once. The CDR3 contains 14 residues. Germline assignment: CDR1 ENHRY and CDR2 SYGVKD. Between the trimmed V and J ends, which lost 7 bases and 2 bases, there was a span of 12 bases. Combined were second doses at about 4 or about 12 weeks. Study-wide findings and caveats: Across the whole spike, CD4 TCRs peaked at regions 160-218 and 743-854.

The sequencing used peripheral blood, collected 28 days after the second AZD1222 dose. This sequence originates from an adult who received the AZD1222 COVID-19 vaccine. The chain uses TRBV10-3 and TRBJ1-5; D possibly corresponds to TRBD1 (6 bases). The CDR3 is CAIKGPGGNQPQHF. CDR3 coding DNA: TGTGCCATCAAGGGCCCAGGGGGCAATCAGCCCCAGCATTTT.